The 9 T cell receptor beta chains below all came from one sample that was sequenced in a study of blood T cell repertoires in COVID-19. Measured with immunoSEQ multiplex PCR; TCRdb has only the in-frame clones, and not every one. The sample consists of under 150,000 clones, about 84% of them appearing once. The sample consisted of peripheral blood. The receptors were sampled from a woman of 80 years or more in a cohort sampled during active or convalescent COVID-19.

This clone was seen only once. This CDR3 is CASSQRGQGKAFF. The CDR3 bases are TGTGCCAGCAGCCAGAGGGGACAGGGTAAAGCTTTCTTT. The gene calls are TRBV3-1 (or the pseudogene TRBV3-2) and TRBJ1-1, with 9 bases aligning to TRBD1. V shed 3 bases and J 9 bases; nucleotides not matched to a gene: 5. The CDR3 consists of 13 residues. CDR1 LGHDT and CDR2 YNNKEL come from the germline V gene (reference sequence).

The CDR3 nucleotides are TGTGCCAGCAGCCAAAGGCGGGACAGGGGGCTATATCGAGATGGCTACACCTTC. It encodes CASSQRRDRGLYRDGYTF. The chain employs TRBV3-1 (or the pseudogene TRBV3-2) and TRBJ1-2; 12 bases are a match to TRBD1. The CDR3 is 18 amino acids. From germline, CDR1 is LGHDT and CDR2 YNNKEL (reference sequence). Trimming cost V 2 bases and J 6 bases; bases outside gene matches: 13.

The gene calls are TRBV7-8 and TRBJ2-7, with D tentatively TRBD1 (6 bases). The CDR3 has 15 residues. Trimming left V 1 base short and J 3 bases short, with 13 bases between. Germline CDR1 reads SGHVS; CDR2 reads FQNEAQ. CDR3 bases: TGTGCCAGCAGCTTAGAAACAGGGACCATCTACGAGCAGTACGTC. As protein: CASSLETGTIYEQYV.

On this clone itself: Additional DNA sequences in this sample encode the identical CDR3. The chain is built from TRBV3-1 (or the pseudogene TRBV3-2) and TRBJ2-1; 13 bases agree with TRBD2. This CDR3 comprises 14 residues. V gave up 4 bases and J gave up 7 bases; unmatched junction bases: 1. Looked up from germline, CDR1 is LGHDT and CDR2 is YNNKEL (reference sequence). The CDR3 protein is CASSRTSGGNEQFF. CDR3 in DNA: TGTGCCAGCAGCCGGACTAGCGGGGGTAATGAGCAGTTCTTC.

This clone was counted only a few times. As DNA, the CDR3 is TGTGCCAGTAGTATTGACAGGATTTCACCCCTCCACTTT. As protein: CASSIDRISPLHF. This chain joins TRBV19 and TRBJ1-6; TRBD1 is a possible D gene (6 bases). The CDR3 is 13 residues long. CDR1 LNHDA and CDR2 SQIVND come from the germline V gene (reference sequence). The V and J ends lost 3 bases and 9 bases respectively, with 9 bases between them.

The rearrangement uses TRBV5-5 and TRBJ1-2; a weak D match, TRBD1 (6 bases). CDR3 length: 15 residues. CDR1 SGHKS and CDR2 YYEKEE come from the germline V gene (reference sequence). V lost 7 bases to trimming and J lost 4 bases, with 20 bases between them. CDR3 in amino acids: CASHAVNRDGYGYTF. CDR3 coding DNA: TGTGCCAGCCATGCAGTAAACAGGGACGGCTATGGCTACACCTTC.

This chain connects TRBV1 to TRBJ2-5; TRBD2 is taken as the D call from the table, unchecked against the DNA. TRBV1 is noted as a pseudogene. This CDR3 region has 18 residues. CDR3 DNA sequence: TGCACCAGCAGCCCGCTGATGGCGGGGGGGCATTACCAAGAGACCCAGTACTTC. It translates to CTSSPLMAGGHYQETQYF.

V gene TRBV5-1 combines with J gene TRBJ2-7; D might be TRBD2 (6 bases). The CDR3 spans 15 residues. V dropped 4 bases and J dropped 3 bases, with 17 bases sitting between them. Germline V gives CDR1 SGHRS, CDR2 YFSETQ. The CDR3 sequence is CASSVTWGVNYEQYF. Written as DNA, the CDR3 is TGCGCCAGCAGCGTCACATGGGGGGTGAACTACGAGCAGTACTTC. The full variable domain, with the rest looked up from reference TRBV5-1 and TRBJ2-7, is KAGVTQTPRYLIKTRGQQVTLSCSPISGHRSVSWYQQTPGQGLQFLFEYFSETQRNKGNFPGRFSGRQFSNSRSEMNVSTLELGDSALYLCASSVTWGVNYEQYFGPGTRLTVT.

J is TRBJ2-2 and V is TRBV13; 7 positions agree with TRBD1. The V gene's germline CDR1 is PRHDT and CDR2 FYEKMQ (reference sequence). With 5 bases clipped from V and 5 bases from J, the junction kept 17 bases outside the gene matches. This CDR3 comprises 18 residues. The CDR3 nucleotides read TGTGCCAGCAGCCGCCCGATTACCCAGGGGGTAGAGACCGGGGAGCTGTTTTTT. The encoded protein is CASSRPITQGVETGELFF.